This TCR beta chain came from a study of T cell changes during pregnancy in multiple sclerosis. Profiled with immunoSEQ multiplex PCR; TCRdb holds only in-frame clones, not every one. The sample carries 65,000 to 90,000 clones, around 93% recorded once. The germline V and J ends were trimmed by 4 bases and 0 bases, with 14 bases remaining between them. The germline gives CDR1 SGHNT, CDR2 YYREEE (reference sequence). CDR3 length: 15 amino acids. The chain carries TRBV5-4 and TRBJ2-7, with D perhaps TRBD1 (6 bases). The origin of this receptor is a female donor in good health, serving as a control in a pregnancy study. Some clones in this sample may be carry-over from other donors' samples. The material sequenced was PBMCs, taken in the first trimester of pregnancy. The CDR3 region is CASSKRTVLSYEQYF. The CDR3 DNA follows: TGTGCCAGCAGCAAGAGGACAGTCCTCTCCTACGAGCAGTACTTC.